Sequencing of this TCR beta chain was carried out in a study of blood T cell repertoires in COVID-19. This clone was counted at least ten times. Germline V gene data show CDR1 as SGDLS and CDR2 as YYNGEE. This CDR3 is built from 12 residues. The V gene end was trimmed by 8 bases and the J gene end by 7 bases; junction bases not matched to a gene: 5. Assay: immunoSEQ multiplex PCR; the TCRdb copy retains only in-frame clones and omits some. This sample carries some 300,000 clones, just under 90% of them seen once, and the ten largest clones take over 5%. This TCR was recovered from a woman between 45 and 60 years old with COVID-19, enrolled during active disease. Sequenced material: peripheral blood. The genes are TRBV9 and TRBJ1-2, with 10 bases fitting TRBD1. For the CDR3, the DNA is TGTGCCAGTAGACAGGGGGCGGGTGGCTACACCTTC. Translated, it gives CASRQGAGGYTF.